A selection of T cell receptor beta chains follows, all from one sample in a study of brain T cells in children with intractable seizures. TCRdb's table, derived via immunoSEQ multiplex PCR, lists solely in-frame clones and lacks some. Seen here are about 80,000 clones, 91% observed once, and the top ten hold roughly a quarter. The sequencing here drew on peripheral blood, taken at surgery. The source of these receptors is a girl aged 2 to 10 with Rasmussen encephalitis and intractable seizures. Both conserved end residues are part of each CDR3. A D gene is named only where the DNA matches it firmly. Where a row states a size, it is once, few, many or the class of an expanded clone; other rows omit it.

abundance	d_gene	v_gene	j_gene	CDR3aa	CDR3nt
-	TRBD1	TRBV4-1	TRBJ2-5	CASSQDGTGQETQYF	TGCGCCAGCAGCCAAGATGGGACAGGGCAAGAGACCCAGTACTTC
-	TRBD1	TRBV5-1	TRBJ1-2	CASSPGTGRTF	TGCGCCAGCAGCCCCGGGACAGGGAGGACCTTC
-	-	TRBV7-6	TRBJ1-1	CASSLAENTEAFF	TGTGCCAGCAGCTTAGCAGAGAACACTGAAGCTTTCTTT
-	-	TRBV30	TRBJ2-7	CAWSRGGSSYEQYF	TGTGCCTGGAGTCGGGGAGGTTCCTCCTACGAGCAGTACTTC
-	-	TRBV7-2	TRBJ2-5	CASSSHRGGGETQYF	TGTGCCAGCAGCTCACATCGGGGAGGAGGGGAGACCCAGTACTTC
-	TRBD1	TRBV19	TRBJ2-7	CASSMAGTGLYEQYF	TGTGCCAGTAGTATGGCCGGGACAGGGCTATACGAGCAGTACTTC
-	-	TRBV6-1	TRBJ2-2	CASSEAAANTGELFF	TGTGCCAGCAGTGAGGCAGCCGCGAACACCGGGGAGCTGTTTTTT
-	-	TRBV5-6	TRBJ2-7	CASSLAGHYEQYF	TGTGCCAGCAGCTTGGCCGGGCATTACGAGCAGTACTTC
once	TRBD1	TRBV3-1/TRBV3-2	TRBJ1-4	CASSRGTGSGYRNEKLFF	TGTGCCAGCAGCCGGGGGACAGGGAGCGGGTATCGGAATGAAAAACTGTTTTTT
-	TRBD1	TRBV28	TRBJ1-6	CASRGETGGASPLHF	TGTGCCAGCCGCGGGGAAACAGGGGGCGCGTCACCCCTCCACTTT
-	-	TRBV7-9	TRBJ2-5	CASSFSGPHKETQYF	TGTGCCAGCAGTTTTTCCGGGCCGCACAAAGAGACCCAGTACTTC
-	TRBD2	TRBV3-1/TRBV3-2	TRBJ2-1	CASSQWAGGMRNEQFF	TGTGCCAGCAGCCAATGGGCGGGAGGGATGAGGAATGAGCAGTTCTTC
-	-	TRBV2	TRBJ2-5	CASRGQALETQYF	TGTGCCAGCAGGGGTCAGGCTTTAGAGACCCAGTACTTC
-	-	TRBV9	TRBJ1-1	CASSADRSGEAFF	TGTGCCAGCAGCGCCGACAGGTCCGGTGAAGCTTTCTTT
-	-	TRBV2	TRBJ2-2	CASSFRKPANTGELFF	TGTGCCAGCTCGTTCCGTAAACCCGCGAACACCGGGGAGCTGTTTTTT
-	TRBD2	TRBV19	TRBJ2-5	CATSPTSGRIQETQYF	TGTGCCACCTCACCCACTAGCGGGAGGATCCAAGAGACCCAGTACTTC
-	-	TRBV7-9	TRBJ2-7	CASSPATSYEQYF	TGTGCCAGCAGCCCAGCCACCTCCTACGAGCAGTACTTC
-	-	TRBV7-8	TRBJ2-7	CASSLEAEQYF	TGTGCCAGCAGCTTAGAAGCCGAGCAGTACTTC
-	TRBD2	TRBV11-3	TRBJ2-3	CASSLGGGTSGDFIWDTQYF	TGTGCCAGCAGCTTAGGGGGAGGGACTAGCGGGGACTTCATATGGGATACGCAGTATTTT
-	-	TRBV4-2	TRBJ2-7	CASSQDSPGLYYEQYF	TGTGCCAGCAGCCAAGATAGCCCGGGACTTTACTACGAGCAGTACTTC
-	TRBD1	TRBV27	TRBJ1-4	CASRPGQAGEKLFF	TGTGCCAGCAGGCCCGGACAGGCGGGTGAAAAACTGTTTTTT
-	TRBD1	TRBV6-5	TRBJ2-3	CASRDRVVADTQYF	TGTGCCAGCAGGGACAGGGTCGTTGCAGATACGCAGTATTTT
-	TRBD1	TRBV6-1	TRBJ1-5	CASSERQGEFQPQHF	TGTGCCAGCAGTGAGAGACAGGGTGAATTTCAGCCCCAGCATTTT
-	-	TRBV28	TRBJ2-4	CATLAEGPLAKNIQYF	TGTGCCACCTTAGCGGAAGGACCACTAGCCAAAAACATTCAGTACTTC
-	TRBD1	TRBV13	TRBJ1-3	CASSVTGAGNTIYF	TGTGCCAGCAGCGTGACAGGGGCTGGAAACACCATATATTTT
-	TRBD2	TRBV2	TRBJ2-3	CASGRIKTAGGGPDTQYF	TGTGCCAGCGGCAGAATCAAGACAGCGGGAGGAGGCCCAGATACGCAGTATTTT
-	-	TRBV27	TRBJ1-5	CASSSRGARNQPQHF	TGTGCCAGCAGTTCCCGAGGGGCACGCAATCAGCCCCAGCATTTT
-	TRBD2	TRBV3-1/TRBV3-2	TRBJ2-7	CASSQLAGGSSYEQYF	TGTGCCAGCAGCCAACTAGCGGGAGGCTCATCCTACGAGCAGTACTTC
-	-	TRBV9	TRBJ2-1	CASSLDWTSYNEQFF	TGTGCCAGCAGCCTGGACTGGACCTCCTACAATGAGCAGTTCTTC
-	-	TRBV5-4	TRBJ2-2	CASSSGTDTGELFF	TGTGCCAGCAGCTCCGGGACGGACACCGGGGAGCTGTTTTTT
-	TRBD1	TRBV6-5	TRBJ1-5	CASSTDRGGNQPQHF	TGTGCCAGCAGTACGGACAGGGGAGGAAATCAGCCCCAGCATTTT
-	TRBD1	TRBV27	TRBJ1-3	CASSLRGRNTIYF	TGTGCCAGCAGTTTGAGGGGGCGAAACACCATATATTTT
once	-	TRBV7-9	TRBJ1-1	CASRMEVNTEAFF	TGTGCCAGCCGAATGGAGGTGAACACTGAAGCTTTCTTT
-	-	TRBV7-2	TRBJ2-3	CASSLEVGRATDTQYF	TGTGCCAGCAGCTTAGAAGTAGGCCGAGCCACAGATACGCAGTATTTT
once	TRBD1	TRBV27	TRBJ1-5	CASSSADRGLLGQPQHF	TGTGCCAGCAGTTCAGCGGACAGGGGGCTACTTGGTCAGCCCCAGCATTTT
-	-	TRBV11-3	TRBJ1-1	CASSLAVLTGKNTEAFF	TGTGCCAGCAGCTTAGCTGTCCTCACAGGGAAAAACACTGAAGCTTTCTTT
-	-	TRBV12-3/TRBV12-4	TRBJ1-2	CASSPSPMSGYTF	TGTGCCAGCAGTCCTTCCCCGATGAGCGGCTACACCTTC
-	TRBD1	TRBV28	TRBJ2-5	CASSSQQGAREETQYF	TGTGCCAGCAGTTCACAACAGGGGGCGCGGGAAGAGACCCAGTACTTC
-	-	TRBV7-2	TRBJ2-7	CASSFGRAFYEQYF	TGTGCCAGCAGCTTCGGCAGGGCCTTCTACGAGCAGTACTTC
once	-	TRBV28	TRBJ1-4	CASSYGYPTNEKLFF	TGTGCCAGCAGTTACGGATACCCAACTAATGAAAAACTGTTTTTT
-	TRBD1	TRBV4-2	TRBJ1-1	CASSQDWKGPDRATEAFF	TGTGCCAGCAGCCAAGATTGGAAAGGCCCGGACAGGGCGACTGAAGCTTTCTTT
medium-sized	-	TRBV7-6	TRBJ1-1	CASSRDRDGNTEAFF	TGTGCCAGCAGCCGAGACCGGGACGGGAACACTGAAGCTTTCTTT
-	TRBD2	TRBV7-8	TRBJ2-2	CASSLELAGDPNTGELFF	TGTGCCAGCAGCTTAGAACTAGCGGGAGACCCGAACACCGGGGAGCTGTTTTTT
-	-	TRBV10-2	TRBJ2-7	CAMGDTTYEQYF	TGCGCCATGGGTGACACGACCTACGAGCAGTACTTC
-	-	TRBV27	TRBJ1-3	CASSLSTGLGNTIYF	TGTGCCAGCAGTTTATCGACGGGATTAGGAAACACCATATATTTT